This T cell receptor (beta chain) was sequenced during a study of regulatory T cells in long-lasting Graves disease. At the level of the study: Graves' cases, newly diagnosed, had used antithyroid drugs under 3 months. Overall study findings and caveats: Possibly, accuracy suffered from the small sample size.

Relying on iRepertoire HTBI primers and Arm-PCR of CDR3 regions, the team built TCR beta libraries. Via MiXCR, TCRdb re-called the multiplex PCR reads, giving one row per CDR3 protein. The sample carries a few hundred thousand distinct CDR3 sequences, around 21% recorded once. V lost 0 bases, J lost 6 bases, and 9 bases lay in between. The V gene's germline CDR1 is MNHEY and CDR2 SVGAGI. The CDR3 runs to 13 residues. This clonotype was counted many times. As yet, its antigen is unknown. The time point: newly diagnosed GD, antithyroid drugs for less than 3 months. The TCR library was made from RNA that had been extracted from PBMCs in TRIzol. The source of the patients was an endocrinology department in Xi'an, China.

The J gene is TRBJ2-7, the V gene TRBV6-5; D unclear. The TCR comes from a female donor with Graves disease. Material: peripheral blood mononuclear cells (PBMCs), obtained at new diagnosis, from a patient treated with antithyroid drugs. The chain's CDR3 is CASSYSSVGEQYF. In nucleotides, the CDR3 is TGTGCCAGCAGTTACTCATCGGTGGGCGAGCAGTACTTC.